Listed below are T cell receptor beta chains from one sample, sequenced in a study of T cells in Graves' hyperthyroidism and ophthalmopathy. From the multiplex PCR reads, TCRdb called clonotypes with MiXCR, one entry per CDR3 protein. The sample yields 700,000 to 950,000 distinct CDR3 sequences, 35% seen once. Sequenced: blood. These receptor sequences come from a woman aged 40 to 50 with Graves' hyperthyroidism. CDR3s include the opening cysteine and the closing phenylalanine or tryptophan. The D gene is left open where the match is weak. Only some rows state a clone size, as once, few, many or a class for expanded clones.

v_gene,d_gene,abundance,j_gene,len,CDR3nt,CDR3aa
TRBV7-9,NA,many,TRBJ1-2,13,TGTGCCAGCAGTTCCCTCAATCGATTTGGCTACACCTTC,CASSSLNRFGYTF
TRBV7-2,NA,NA,TRBJ1-5,14,TGTGCCAGCAGCATTTGGTTGGGCAGTCAGCCCCAGCATTTT,CASSIWLGSQPQHF
TRBV10-3,NA,few,TRBJ1-1,14,TGTGCCAGCACTAACAGGGTGTTGAACACTGAAGCTTTCTTT,CASTNRVLNTEAFF
TRBV20-1,NA,NA,TRBJ1-4,15,TGCAGTGCTAGAGATCCAGATTCAACTAATGAAAAACTGTTTTTT,CSARDPDSTNEKLFF
TRBV20-1,TRBD1,NA,TRBJ2-7,17,TGCAGTGCTAGAGATGAGGTCGGACAGGACGGGAACTACGAGCAGTACTTC,CSARDEVGQDGNYEQYF
TRBV6-2/TRBV6-3,NA,NA,TRBJ2-2,16,TGTGCCAGCAGTTACGTTTGGGCAGCGGGCACCGGGGAGCTGTTTTTT,CASSYVWAAGTGELFF
TRBV7-6,TRBD2,many,TRBJ2-5,17,TGTGCCAGCAGCTCGGGACTAGTTGAGTGGGTACAAGAGACCCAGTACTTC,CASSSGLVEWVQETQYF
TRBV7-2,NA,many,TRBJ1-3,13,TGTGCCAGCAGCCGAATAGGGCCGGCCACCATATATTTT,CASSRIGPATIYF
TRBV6-5,NA,few,TRBJ1-2,16,TGTGCCAGCAGTTACTCTGGCATTCCCGTGGGCGATGGCTACACCTTC,CASSYSGIPVGDGYTF
TRBV7-3,NA,many,TRBJ1-1,13,TGTGCCAGCAGGGCAGGGTTCGGGACTGAAGCTTTCTTT,CASRAGFGTEAFF
TRBV5-6,TRBD2,few,TRBJ2-7,15,TGTGCCAGCAGCCTTCTAGCGGTGCTATCCTACGAGCAGTACTTC,CASSLLAVLSYEQYF
TRBV19,NA,many,TRBJ2-2,14,TGTGCCAGTAGCGACTTCGGGAACACCGGGGAGCTGTTTTTT,CASSDFGNTGELFF
TRBV7-6,NA,many,TRBJ1-2,15,TGTGCCAGCAGCTTATTTACCGGAGCCTACTATGGCTACACCTTC,CASSLFTGAYYGYTF
TRBV7-8,TRBD1,NA,TRBJ2-7,15,TGTGCCAGCAGCTTGGCCGGGACAGGGTTCAACGAGCAGTACTTC,CASSLAGTGFNEQYF
TRBV5-5,NA,NA,TRBJ2-7,14,TGTGCCAGCAGCTTGAGTGAACGCTCCTACGAGCAGTACTTC,CASSLSERSYEQYF
TRBV20-1,TRBD1,many,TRBJ2-5,13,TGCAGTGCTCTGGACAGGGGGCGAGAGACCCAGTACTTC,CSALDRGRETQYF
TRBV24-1,TRBD2,NA,TRBJ2-7,16,TGTGCCACCAGCAGCCCTGGGACTAGCGGGAGCTACGAGCAGTACTTC,CATSSPGTSGSYEQYF
TRBV10-3,NA,NA,TRBJ1-1,15,TGTGCCAGCAGTTACTCAGGAGTCATGAACACTGAAGCTTTCTTT,CASSYSGVMNTEAFF
TRBV29-1,NA,few,TRBJ2-5,14,TGCAGCGTTGAATACAGGGCGGATCAAGAGACCCAGTACTTC,CSVEYRADQETQYF
TRBV7-8,NA,many,TRBJ2-7,13,TGTGCCAGCAGCCCCTCGCAGAGCTACGAGCAGTACTTC,CASSPSQSYEQYF
TRBV30,NA,NA,TRBJ1-1,13,TGTGCCCGTCAAACAGGGCGGGGAACTGAAGCTTTCTTT,CARQTGRGTEAFF
TRBV19,NA,NA,TRBJ1-4,15,TGTGCCAGTAGACCAACAGGGCAAAGCAATGAAAAACTGTTTTTT,CASRPTGQSNEKLFF
TRBV12-3/TRBV12-4,NA,few,TRBJ1-4,12,TGTGCCAGCAGTAAGGCCCCTGAAAAACTGTTTTTT,CASSKAPEKLFF
TRBV9,NA,many,TRBJ1-2,14,TGTGCCAGCAGCGTAGGAGGCAGAACCTATGGCTACACCTTC,CASSVGGRTYGYTF
TRBV11-2,TRBD1,few,TRBJ1-2,16,TGTGCCAGCCGCAACCCGTTTCGGACAGGGAGGCATGGCTACACCTTC,CASRNPFRTGRHGYTF
TRBV6-5,NA,NA,TRBJ2-5,12,TGTGCCAGCAGTTACGAGGGCAAGACCCAGTACTTC,CASSYEGKTQYF
TRBV19,NA,NA,TRBJ2-6,16,TGTGCCAGTAAGTCCCCGGGCAGCTCTGGGGCCAACGTCCTGACTTTC,CASKSPGSSGANVLTF
TRBV6-5,NA,NA,TRBJ1-4,17,TGTGCCAGCAGTTACTCCGGGACGGAAAGAACTAATGAAAAACTGTTTTTT,CASSYSGTERTNEKLFF
TRBV27,NA,NA,TRBJ2-7,14,TGTGCCAGCAGTTTGAGTGGACAGAATTACGAGCAGTACTTC,CASSLSGQNYEQYF
TRBV12-3/TRBV12-4,TRBD1,many,TRBJ2-5,13,TGTGCCAGCAGTTTTGCAGGGGGCGAGACCCAGTACTTC,CASSFAGGETQYF